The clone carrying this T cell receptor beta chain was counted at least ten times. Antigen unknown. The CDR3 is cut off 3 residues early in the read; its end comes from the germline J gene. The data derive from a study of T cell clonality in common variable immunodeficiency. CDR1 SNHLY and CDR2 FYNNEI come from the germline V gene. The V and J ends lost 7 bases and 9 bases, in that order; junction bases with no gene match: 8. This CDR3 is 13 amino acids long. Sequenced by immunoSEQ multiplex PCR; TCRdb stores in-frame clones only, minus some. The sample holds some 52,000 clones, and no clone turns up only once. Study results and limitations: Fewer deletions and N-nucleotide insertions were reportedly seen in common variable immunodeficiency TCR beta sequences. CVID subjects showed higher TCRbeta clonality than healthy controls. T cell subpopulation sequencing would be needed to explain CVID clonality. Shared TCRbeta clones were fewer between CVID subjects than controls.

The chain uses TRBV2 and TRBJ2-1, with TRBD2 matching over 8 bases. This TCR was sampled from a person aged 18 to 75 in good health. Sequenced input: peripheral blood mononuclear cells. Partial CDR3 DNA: TGTGCCAGCAAAGGACTAGCCGGGGGTGAG. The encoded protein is CASKGLAGGE. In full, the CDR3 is CASKGLAGGEQFF.